What follows are 25 T cell receptor beta chains derived from one specimen sequenced in a study of vaccination and CD4 T cells after COVID-19. Time point of the sample: late sampling 161 to 241 days after vaccination in a few convalescent patients. In TCRdb, the PCR reads were re-called with MiXCR into one record per CDR3 protein. The repertoire consists of approximately 36,000 distinct CDR3 sequences, with 35% to 40% occurring once and the leading ten covering under 6.5%. The input for sequencing was CD4+ T cells from blood, taken about 7 months after SARS-CoV-2 vaccination. These receptors all stem from a human donor who had recovered from COVID-19.

The chain employs TRBV4-1 and TRBJ1-2; D unresolved. Germline V CDR1 and CDR2: MGHRA, YSYEKL. V was cut by 4 bases and J by 12 bases, with 18 bases left in between. The CDR3 runs 13 residues. The CDR3 DNA follows: TGCGCCAGCAGCCCACAAAATGATTTAGCGAACACCTTC. Encoded protein: CASSPQNDLANTF.

The V and J genes are TRBV28 and TRBJ1-1; no reliable D call. The length of the CDR3 is 12 residues. V was clipped by 5 bases and J by 7 bases, with 11 bases between them. CDR1 and CDR2 (germline): MDHEN, SYDVKM. The CDR3 sequence is CASSPLTSEAFF. As DNA, the CDR3 is TGTGCCAGCAGTCCGCTTACCAGTGAAGCTTTCTTT.

This sequence joins TRBV5-1 and TRBJ1-6, with D perhaps TRBD1 (5 bases). V shed 0 bases and J shed 10 bases, with 14 bases lying between them. The CDR3 consists of 15 residues. The V gene's germline CDR1 is SGHRS and CDR2 YFSETQ. CDR3 sequence: CASSLGPGIGSPLHF. CDR3 DNA sequence: TGCGCCAGCAGCTTGGGGCCAGGGATTGGATCACCCCTCCACTTT. Variable domain in full (rest from reference TRBV5-1 and TRBJ1-6): KAGVTQTPRYLIKTRGQQVTLSCSPISGHRSVSWYQQTPGQGLQFLFEYFSETQRNKGNFPGRFSGRQFSNSRSEMNVSTLELGDSALYLCASSLGPGIGSPLHFGNGTRLTVT.

V gene TRBV20-1 combines with J gene TRBJ2-7; D possibly matches TRBD1 or TRBD2 (7 bases each). Germline CDR1 is DFQATT and CDR2 is SNEGSKA (reference sequence). Trimming shortened V by 3 bases and J by 4 bases, and 13 bases separated the two germline ends. The CDR3 loop spans 13 amino acids. CDR3 bases: TGCAGTGCTAGTTTCCAGGGGGGGTACGAGCAGTACTTC. Its protein is CSASFQGGYEQYF.

CDR3 residues: CATSGQGFSGANVLTF. As DNA, the CDR3 is TGTGCCACCAGCGGCCAAGGCTTCTCTGGGGCCAACGTCCTGACTTTC. This chain connects TRBV15 to TRBJ2-6; D is uncertain. The CDR3 covers 16 residues. The germline V gene has CDR1 LNHNV and CDR2 YYDKDF (reference sequence). V was trimmed by 5 bases and J by 0 bases, leaving 11 bases between them.

V and J are TRBV2 and TRBJ1-2, with a weak D call TRBD1 (6 bases). Germline values: CDR1 SNHLY, CDR2 FYNNEI. The CDR3 totals 14 residues. Trimming left V 3 bases short and J 4 bases short, with 12 bases between. DNA for the CDR3: TGTGCCAGCAGTGATAGGGGGGTGGGCTATGGCTACACCTTC. This encodes CASSDRGVGYGYTF.

This clonotype was counted between two and nine times. The chain combines TRBV7-9 with TRBJ2-5; 9 positions agree with TRBD1. There are 16 residues in the CDR3. Germline CDR1 and CDR2: SEHNR and FQNEAQ (reference sequence). V dropped 2 bases and J dropped 4; count of bases not matched to a gene: 8. The CDR3 sequence is CASSLPDRGIPETQYF. CDR3 in DNA: TGTGCCAGCAGCTTACCCGACAGGGGGATCCCAGAGACCCAGTACTTC.

DNA of the CDR3: TGTGCCAGCATTCTCCAGGACCGCACCGGGGAGCTGTTTTTT. Its protein is CASILQDRTGELFF. The chain links TRBV6-1 to TRBJ2-2, with no clear D. Looked up from germline, CDR1 is MNHNS and CDR2 is SASEGT. This CDR3 contains 14 residues. Trimming cost V 7 bases and J 4 bases, with 13 bases left between them.

The chain links TRBV6-1 to TRBJ1-5; 7 bases fit TRBD1. Germline V gives CDR1 MNHNS, CDR2 SASEGT. J gave up 10 bases and V 6 bases, and 9 bases lay outside the gene matches. There are 13 residues in the CDR3. The CDR3 spells CASSRDSSKPQHF. CDR3 DNA sequence: TGTGCCAGCAGCAGGGACAGCTCCAAACCCCAGCATTTT.

This clonotype turned up a few times. V is TRBV6-1 and J is TRBJ2-3; D is perhaps TRBD2 (6 bases). This CDR3 is 14 amino acids long. Germline assignment: CDR1 MNHNS and CDR2 SASEGT. The germline V and J ends were trimmed by 10 bases and 2 bases, with 16 bases remaining between them. The CDR3 DNA is TGTGCCACCCATTCTAGCGTCCTCACAGATACGCAGTATTTT. This codes for CATHSSVLTDTQYF.

The chain uses TRBV18 and TRBJ2-5, with D tentatively TRBD1 or TRBD2 (5 bases each). The CDR3 loop spans 16 amino acids. The germline gives CDR1 KGHSH, CDR2 LQKENI. The V gene lost 2 bases and the J gene lost 0 bases, with 13 bases spanning the gap. Written as DNA, the CDR3 is TGTGCCAGCTCACCAAATGGGGACGGTTACCAAGAGACCCAGTACTTC. This gives the protein CASSPNGDGYQETQYF.

The chain combines TRBV7-9 with TRBJ1-1; no clear D. V was clipped by 1 base and J by 11 bases, with 8 bases between them. Germline values: CDR1 SEHNR, CDR2 FQNEAQ (reference sequence). CDR3 size: 11 residues. CDR3 DNA sequence: TGTGCCAGCAGCTTAGACGATACGGCTTTCTTT. Protein: CASSLDDTAFF.

The rearrangement joins TRBV5-4 to TRBJ2-1, with 11 bases lining up with TRBD2. CDR1 is SGHNT and CDR2 is YYREEE in the germline V gene (reference sequence). V was clipped by 3 bases and J by 1 base; unmatched bases: 6. There are 17 residues in the CDR3. CDR3 DNA: TGTGCCAGCAGCTCGAGGACTAGCGGGCCGTCCTACAATGAGCAGTTCTTC. Residues: CASSSRTSGPSYNEQFF. The full variable domain, rest sourced from reference TRBV5-4 and TRBJ2-1, is ETGVTQSPTHLIKTRGQQVTLRCSSQSGHNTVSWYQQALGQGPQFIFQYYREEENGRGNFPPRFSGLQFPNYSSELNVNALELDDSALYLCASSSRTSGPSYNEQFFGPGTRLTVL.

This rearrangement joins TRBV7-6 to TRBJ1-3; TRBD1 matches at 7 bases. Germline CDR1 reads SGHVS; CDR2 reads FNYEAQ. This CDR3 region has 16 residues. V lost 5 bases to trimming and J lost 3 bases; unmatched junction nucleotides: 10. Here the CDR3 DNA reads TGTGCCAGCAGCATTGGACAGGCCGTAGTTGGAAACACCATATATTTT. Protein product: CASSIGQAVVGNTIYF.

The chain carries TRBV20-1 and TRBJ2-2; no definite D call. This CDR3 spans 13 amino acids. CDR1 DFQATT and CDR2 SNEGSKA come from the germline V gene (reference sequence). Trimming pared 1 base from V and 5 bases from J, leaving 8 bases between. CDR3 sequence reads: CSARGVTTGELFF. CDR3 DNA: TGCAGTGCTAGAGGGGTGACAACCGGGGAGCTGTTTTTT.

The CDR3, as DNA: TGCGCCAGCAGTCAATTCTTACGGCAGGGCAGCTACGAGCAGTACTTC. It encodes CASSQFLRQGSYEQYF. The chain combines TRBV23-1 with TRBJ2-7; perhaps TRBD1 as D (5 bases). TRBV23-1 belongs to the ORF category, with a function that is uncertain. The length of the CDR3 is 16 residues. The germline V and J ends were trimmed by 1 base and 3 bases, with 16 bases remaining between them.

The chain links TRBV7-9 to TRBJ2-1; D call uncertain. Germline CDR1 and CDR2: SEHNR and FQNEAQ (reference sequence). V was shortened by 5 bases and J by 5 bases, with 4 bases between the two germline ends. The length of the CDR3 is 11 residues. CDR3 sequence (DNA): TGTGCCAGCAGCGTAGACAATGAGCAGTTCTTC. Translated, it gives CASSVDNEQFF.

The J gene is TRBJ1-5, the V gene TRBV5-6; a weak D match, TRBD1 (5 bases). The CDR3 contains 16 residues. Trimming pared 0 bases from V and 2 bases from J, leaving 12 bases between. Germline V CDR1 and CDR2: SGHDT, YYEEEE. CDR3 bases: TGTGCCAGCAGCTTGGGACAGCTTATAGGCAATCAGCCCCAGCATTTT. Its translation: CASSLGQLIGNQPQHF.

This clonotype was counted between two and nine times. The chain joins TRBV15 to TRBJ2-7; 8 nucleotides line up with TRBD2. Germline V gives CDR1 LNHNV, CDR2 YYDKDF (reference sequence). The CDR3 extends over 16 amino acids. With 0 bases clipped from V and 2 bases from J, the junction kept 6 bases outside the gene matches. Written as DNA, the CDR3 is TGTGCCACCAGCAGAGAAACAGCGGGAGAGGCCTACGAGCAGTACTTC. Translating gives CATSRETAGEAYEQYF.

The rearrangement links TRBV29-1 to TRBJ2-1; 7 positions match TRBD2. Trimming removed 4 bases from V and 0 bases from J; junction bases left unmatched: 9. The CDR3 has 16 amino acids. Germline CDR1 and CDR2: SQVTM and ANQGSEA. The CDR3, as DNA: TGCAGCGTTGGAAGATCCACTAGCGCCTCCTACAATGAGCAGTTCTTC. This sequence encodes CSVGRSTSASYNEQFF.

The chain carries TRBV7-8 and TRBJ2-1; D is perhaps TRBD1 or TRBD2 (6 bases each). Germline V CDR1 and CDR2: SGHVS, FQNEAQ. V lost 3 bases, J lost 6 bases, and 24 bases lay in between. The CDR3 has 18 amino acids. The CDR3 nucleotides are TGTGCCAGCAGCTTTAACAACTGGCGGCGGAGGGGGTCCAATGAGCAGTTCTTC. Its translation is CASSFNNWRRRGSNEQFF.

The chain joins TRBV15 to TRBJ2-2, with D tentatively TRBD1 (5 bases). Germline V lookup: CDR1 LNHNV, CDR2 YYDKDF (reference sequence). Trimming removed 1 base at V and 4 bases at J, with 10 bases between. This CDR3 has 15 amino acids. CDR3: CATSRVPRGTGELFF. In DNA, the CDR3 is TGTGCCACCAGCAGAGTGCCAAGGGGCACCGGGGAGCTGTTTTTT.

The chain recombines TRBV20-1 with TRBJ2-7, with D possibly being TRBD1 or TRBD2 (5 bases each). The CDR3 is 15 residues long. Germline V gene lookup returns CDR1 DFQATT and CDR2 SNEGSKA (reference sequence). Trimming took 0 bases from V and 0 from J, leaving 12 bases between them. The CDR3 sequence is CSARDFSGPSYEQYF. The CDR3 bases are TGCAGTGCTAGAGATTTTTCGGGGCCCTCCTACGAGCAGTACTTC.

This clonotype was seen a single time. The V gene is TRBV4-1, the J gene TRBJ1-1; D is undetermined. Between the trimmed V and J ends, which lost 0 bases and 0 bases, there was a span of 8 bases. The CDR3 has 15 amino acids. Germline CDR1 MGHRA, CDR2 YSYEKL. This CDR3 reads CASSQDESMNTEAFF. CDR3 nucleotide sequence: TGCGCCAGCAGCCAAGATGAATCAATGAACACTGAAGCTTTCTTT.

The chain links TRBV28 to TRBJ2-4; 12 bases agree with TRBD1. The CDR3 has 15 residues. Per the germline V gene, CDR1 is MDHEN and CDR2 is SYDVKM. Losses at the gene ends were 5 bases for V and 7 bases for J; bases not matched to a gene: 6. DNA of the CDR3: TGTGCCAGCAGTCCGGGACAGGGGGCGACCAACATTCAGTACTTC. Its translation is CASSPGQGATNIQYF.